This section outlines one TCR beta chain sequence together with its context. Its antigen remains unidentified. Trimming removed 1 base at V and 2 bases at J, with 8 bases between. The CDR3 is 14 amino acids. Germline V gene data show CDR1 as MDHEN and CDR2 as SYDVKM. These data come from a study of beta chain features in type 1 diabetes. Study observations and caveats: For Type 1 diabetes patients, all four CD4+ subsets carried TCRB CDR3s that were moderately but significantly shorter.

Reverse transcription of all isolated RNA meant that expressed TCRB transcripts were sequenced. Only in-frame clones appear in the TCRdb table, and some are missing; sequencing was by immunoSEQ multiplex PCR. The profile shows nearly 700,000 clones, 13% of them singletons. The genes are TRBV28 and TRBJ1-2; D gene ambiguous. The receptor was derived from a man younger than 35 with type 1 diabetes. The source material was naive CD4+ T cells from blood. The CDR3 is CASSLYPSNYGYTF. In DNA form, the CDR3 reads TGTGCCAGCAGTTTATACCCCTCGAACTATGGCTACACCTTC.